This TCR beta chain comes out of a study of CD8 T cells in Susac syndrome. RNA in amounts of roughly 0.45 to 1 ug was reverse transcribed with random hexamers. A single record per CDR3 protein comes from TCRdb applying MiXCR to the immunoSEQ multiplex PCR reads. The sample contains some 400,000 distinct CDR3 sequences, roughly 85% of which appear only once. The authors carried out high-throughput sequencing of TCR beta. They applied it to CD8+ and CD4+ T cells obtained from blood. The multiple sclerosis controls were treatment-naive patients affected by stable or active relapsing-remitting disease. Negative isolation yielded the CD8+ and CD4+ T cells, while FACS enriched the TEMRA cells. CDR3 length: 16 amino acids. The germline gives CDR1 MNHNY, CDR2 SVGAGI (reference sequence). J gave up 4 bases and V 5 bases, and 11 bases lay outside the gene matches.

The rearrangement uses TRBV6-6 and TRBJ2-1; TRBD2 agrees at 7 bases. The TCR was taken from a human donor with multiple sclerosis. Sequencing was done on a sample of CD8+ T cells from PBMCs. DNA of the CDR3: TGTGCCAGCAGTCCTACGGCGGGGGACTTGTACAATGAGCAGTTCTTC. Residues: CASSPTAGDLYNEQFF.